The rows below give T cell receptor beta chains drawn from one sample of a study of T cells in localized non-small cell lung cancer. Libraries were prepared by immunoSEQ multiplex PCR; TCRdb keeps only in-frame clonotypes and omits some of them. The sample shows roughly 16,000 clones, around four fifths of them seen only once. Source: peripheral blood, taken before any cancer treatment. These receptors were collected from a male donor aged 60 or over with stage III lung adenocarcinoma. Each CDR3 is given with its conserved first and last residue. Each record gives: V gene, J gene, D gene, clone size, CDR3 protein, CDR3 DNA. A D gene is named only where the DNA matches it firmly. Clone size is given for some rows only: seen once, a few or many times, or a class if the clone is expanded.

>TRBV7-9|TRBJ1-1|.|.
CASSLGRGAGDTEAFF
TGTGCCAGCAGCTTAGGTCGGGGGGCTGGAGACACTGAAGCTTTCTTT
>TRBV4-1|TRBJ2-2|.|.
CASSQQWANTGELFF
TGCGCCAGCAGCCAACAATGGGCCAACACCGGGGAGCTGTTTTTT
>TRBV19|TRBJ2-3|.|.
CASRRRVSDTQYF
TGTGCCAGTCGACGGCGGGTATCGGATACGCAGTATTTT
>TRBV5-8|TRBJ2-1|.|.
CASSTDDRNNEQFF
TGTGCCAGCAGTACCGACGACAGAAACAATGAGCAGTTCTTC
>TRBV25-1|TRBJ1-6|.|.
CASSEMGVGSPLHF
TGTGCCAGCAGTGAAATGGGGGTCGGATCACCCCTCCACTTT
>TRBV7-9|TRBJ1-2|.|.
CASSFTGPSYGYTF
TGTGCCAGCAGCTTCACAGGGCCTTCCTATGGCTACACCTTC
>TRBV19|TRBJ1-5|TRBD1|.
CATWDRAVNQPQHF
TGTGCCACCTGGGACAGGGCCGTCAATCAGCCCCAGCATTTT
>TRBV18|TRBJ2-1|TRBD2|.
CASSHPSGRTNEQFF
TGTGCCAGCTCACACCCTAGCGGGAGGACGAATGAGCAGTTCTTC
>TRBV15|TRBJ2-3|.|few
CATSLDVGMSTDTQYF
TGTGCCACCAGCCTAGATGTAGGAATGAGCACAGATACGCAGTATTTT
>TRBV5-1|TRBJ1-1|.|.
CASSLFQSSTEAFF
TGCGCCAGCAGCTTGTTTCAGAGCAGCACTGAAGCTTTCTTT
>TRBV30|TRBJ2-1|.|.
CAWSVLGGDEQFF
TGTGCCTGGAGTGTACTGGGCGGCGATGAGCAGTTCTTC
>TRBV10-3|TRBJ1-5|.|.
CATIQDFEADQPQHF
TGTGCCACCATCCAGGACTTCGAAGCAGATCAGCCCCAGCATTTT
>TRBV6-1|TRBJ1-1|TRBD1|.
CASWEGAGAFF
TGTGCCTCCTGGGAGGGGGCAGGAGCTTTCTTT
>TRBV19|TRBJ2-3|.|once
CASSLGSLRTDTQYF
TGTGCCAGTAGTTTGGGATCTTTACGCACAGATACGCAGTATTTT
>TRBV29-1|TRBJ1-3|TRBD1|once
CSVNAGTVGNTIYF
TGCAGCGTTAATGCTGGGACAGTTGGAAACACCATATATTTT
>TRBV10-3|TRBJ2-1|TRBD1|.
CAISEVQGIRYNEQFF
TGTGCCATCAGTGAGGTACAGGGGATCCGATACAATGAGCAGTTCTTC
>TRBV2|TRBJ2-5|TRBD1|.
CASSHAPDGQAQETQYF
TGTGCCAGCAGCCACGCCCCCGACGGACAGGCACAAGAGACCCAGTACTTC
>TRBV10-3|TRBJ2-2|.|.
CAISARGQSTGELFF
TGTGCCATCAGTGCCCGAGGGCAGTCCACCGGGGAGCTGTTTTTT
>TRBV27|TRBJ2-4|TRBD2|.
CASRASGGKNIQYF
TGTGCCAGCAGGGCCAGCGGGGGCAAAAACATTCAGTACTTC
>TRBV10-3|TRBJ1-1|.|.
CAISSSAGNTEAFF
TGTGCCATCAGTTCGTCGGCAGGGAACACTGAAGCTTTCTTT
>TRBV7-8|TRBJ1-1|.|.
CASSLAGEGAEAFF
TGTGCCAGCAGCTTAGCGGGGGAGGGCGCTGAAGCTTTCTTT
>TRBV19|TRBJ1-4|.|.
CASSPWMANEKLFF
TGTGCCAGTAGCCCGTGGATGGCTAATGAAAAACTGTTTTTT
>TRBV7-2|TRBJ2-3|TRBD2|.
CASSLVGTSGGAMGTQYF
TGTGCCAGCAGCTTAGTAGGGACTAGCGGGGGGGCCATGGGTACGCAGTATTTT
>TRBV30|TRBJ1-2|TRBD1|.
CASLDRTNYGYTF
TGTGCCAGCTTGGACAGGACGAACTATGGCTACACCTTC
>TRBV11-2|TRBJ2-7|TRBD1|.
CASSLDTGGYEQYF
TGTGCCAGCAGCTTAGACACAGGGGGGTACGAGCAGTACTTC